The 13 T cell receptor beta chains reported below all come from one sample, sequenced in a study of cytomegalovirus exposure and HLA in healthy donors. Here immunoSEQ multiplex PCR was the method, and the copy in TCRdb shows in-frame clones only, minus some. Of about 360,000 clones listed, about nine tenths are singletons. Sequenced: PBMCs. These receptors came from a woman younger than 35 in good health and CMV-seronegative.

Points on this clone: The same CDR3 also results from other DNA sequences found in this sample. The chain has TRBV19 and TRBJ1-2; D unclear. CDR3 size: 12 residues. The ends were cut back, 6 bases at V and 4 bases at J, with 9 bases in the middle. CDR1 is LNHDA, CDR2 SQIVND, per germline (reference sequence). For the CDR3, the DNA is TGTGCCAGTAGCCCCCGGGGCTATGGCTACACCTTC. Protein sequence: CASSPRGYGYTF.

The V and J genes are TRBV2 and TRBJ2-2; weak D call: TRBD2 (6 bases). The CDR3 loop spans 16 amino acids. The V end lost 5 bases, the J end lost 1 base, and 14 bases lay between the germline ends. The germline V gene encodes CDR1 SNHLY and CDR2 FYNNEI. CDR3 sequence (DNA): TGTGCCAGCAGTCCACTAGCCGATCAGAACACCGGGGAGCTGTTTTTT. Its translation is CASSPLADQNTGELFF.

The rearrangement uses TRBV5-1 and TRBJ2-3; D is undetermined. CDR1 and CDR2 (germline): SGHRS, YFSETQ. V was pared by 4 bases and J by 1 base, with 7 bases between. CDR3 length: 13 amino acids. As DNA, the CDR3 is TGCGCCAGCAGCCTATTTGGCACAGATACGCAGTATTTT. Residues: CASSLFGTDTQYF.

This clone was observed once. The V and J genes are TRBV6-5 and TRBJ2-3; possibly TRBD1 for D (5 bases). This CDR3 has 15 amino acids. Germline CDR1 is MNHEY and CDR2 is SVGAGI. The germline V and J ends were trimmed by 0 bases and 4 bases, with 11 bases remaining between them. CDR3 in amino acids: CASSYSLGRPDTQYF. In nucleotides, the CDR3 is TGTGCCAGCAGTTACTCGTTGGGGCGCCCAGATACGCAGTATTTT.

The J gene is TRBJ2-1, the V gene TRBV28; 14 bases align to TRBD2. This CDR3 region has 15 residues. V lost 2 bases to trimming and J lost 8 bases; unmatched junction nucleotides: 2. Germline loops: CDR1 MDHEN, CDR2 SYDVKM. As DNA, the CDR3 is TGTGCCAGCAGTTTAGGACTAGCGGGAGGAGATGAGCAGTTCTTC. Its translation is CASSLGLAGGDEQFF. Using reference TRBV28 and TRBJ2-1 for the parts outside the CDR3, the full variable domain is DVKVTQSSRYLVKRTGEKVFLECVQDMDHENMFWYRQDPGLGLRLIYFSYDVKMKEKGDIPEGYSVSREKKERFSLILESASTNQTSMYLCASSLGLAGGDEQFFGPGTRLTVL.

The chain is built from TRBV27 and TRBJ1-2; 7 bases fit TRBD1. Germline assignment: CDR1 MNHEY and CDR2 SMNVEV (reference sequence). With 6 bases clipped from V and 0 bases from J, the junction kept 10 bases outside the gene matches. The CDR3 is 16 amino acids. The CDR3 region has the DNA TGTGCCAGCAGGTCAACCGGGACAGACCCTAACTATGGCTACACCTTC. Amino acid sequence: CASRSTGTDPNYGYTF.

The chain is built from TRBV2 and TRBJ2-2; 9 bases are shared with TRBD1. In germline, CDR1 is SNHLY, CDR2 FYNNEI. The CDR3 length is 14 residues. Trimming at V came to 8 bases and at J to 7 bases, leaving 8 bases not matched to a gene. CDR3 nucleotides: TGTGCCAGCGGAAAGGACAGGGGCAGCGGGGAGCTGTTTTTT. As protein: CASGKDRGSGELFF.

The V gene is TRBV27, the J gene TRBJ2-3; TRBD2 agrees at 10 bases. This CDR3 spans 13 amino acids. Germline CDR1 reads MNHEY; CDR2 reads SMNVEV (reference sequence). The V gene end was trimmed by 8 bases and the J gene end by 5 bases; junction bases not matched to a gene: 4. CDR3 sequence: CASSSGRVDTQYF. The DNA for the CDR3 is TGTGCCAGCTCTAGCGGGAGAGTAGATACGCAGTATTTT.

The chain combines TRBV28 with TRBJ1-3; TRBD1 might be the D (5 bases). This CDR3 contains 15 residues. V lost 4 bases to trimming and J lost 0 bases, with 10 bases between them. CDR1 is MDHEN and CDR2 is SYDVKM in the germline V gene. The CDR3 is CASSSSGYSGNTIYF. In DNA, the CDR3 is TGTGCCAGCAGTTCTTCAGGGTACTCTGGAAACACCATATATTTT.

This sequence joins TRBV5-1 and TRBJ1-2; the D is unclear. V dropped 4 bases and J dropped 3 bases, with 13 bases sitting between them. There are 14 residues in the CDR3. From germline, CDR1 is SGHRS and CDR2 YFSETQ. In DNA form, the CDR3 reads TGCGCCAGCAGCCGCGGGGAAGCTGACTATGGCTACACCTTC. Its protein is CASSRGEADYGYTF.

The chain carries TRBV7-9 and TRBJ2-5; D gene uncertain. With 2 bases removed from V and 5 bases from J, the gap between germline ends came to 12 bases. This CDR3 region has 14 residues. From germline, CDR1 is SEHNR and CDR2 FQNEAQ (reference sequence). CDR3 region: CASSLTGIGETQYF. CDR3 coding DNA: TGTGCCAGCAGCTTAACGGGTATCGGGGAGACCCAGTACTTC.

The V call is TRBV7-9, the J call TRBJ2-1; D may be TRBD1 (5 bases). V was clipped by 3 bases and J by 4 bases, with 10 bases between them. This CDR3 has 14 residues. Germline assignment: CDR1 SEHNR and CDR2 FQNEAQ (reference sequence). Written as DNA, the CDR3 is TGTGCCAGCAGCTTGGAAGGGGTGTACAATGAGCAGTTCTTC. Amino acid sequence: CASSLEGVYNEQFF.

The chain combines TRBV15 with TRBJ1-2; D is perhaps TRBD1 (5 bases). The CDR3 loop spans 15 amino acids. CDR1 LNHNV and CDR2 YYDKDF come from the germline V gene (reference sequence). Trimming stripped 0 bases from V and 4 bases from J, with 12 bases between. Here the CDR3 DNA reads TGTGCCACCAGCAGAGATACAGGATCTTCCTATGGCTACACCTTC. Encoded protein: CATSRDTGSSYGYTF.